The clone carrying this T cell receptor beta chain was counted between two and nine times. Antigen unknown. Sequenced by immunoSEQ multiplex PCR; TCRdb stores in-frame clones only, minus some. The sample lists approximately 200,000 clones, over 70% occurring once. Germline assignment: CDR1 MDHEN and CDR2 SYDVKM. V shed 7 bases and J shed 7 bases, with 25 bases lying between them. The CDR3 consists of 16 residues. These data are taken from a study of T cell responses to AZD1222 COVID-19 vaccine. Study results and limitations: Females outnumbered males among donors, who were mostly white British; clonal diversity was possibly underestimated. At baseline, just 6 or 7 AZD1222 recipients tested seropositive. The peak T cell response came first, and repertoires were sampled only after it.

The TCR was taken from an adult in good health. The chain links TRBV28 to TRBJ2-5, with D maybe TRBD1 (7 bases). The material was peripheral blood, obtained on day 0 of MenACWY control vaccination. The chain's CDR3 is CASIPRGEQGWSTQYF. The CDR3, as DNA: TGTGCCAGCATCCCGCGGGGAGAACAGGGGTGGTCGACCCAGTACTTC.